The T cell receptor (beta chain) under discussion was sequenced for a study of cytomegalovirus exposure and HLA in healthy donors. This PCR relied on a set of 60 Vbeta primers and 13 Jbeta primers. Assay used: immunoSEQ multiplex PCR; TCRdb lists only in-frame clones, some missing. The sample lists 140,000 or so clones; 65% to 80% were seen once. V lost 6 bases, J lost 5 bases, and 8 bases stayed unmatched. This CDR3 spans 15 amino acids. Germline CDR1 reads ENHRY; CDR2 reads SYGVKD. The chain has TRBV10-3 and TRBJ2-1, with 9 nucleotides matching TRBD2. The origin of this receptor is a woman in her thirties or forties in good health and CMV-seronegative. Specimen: PBMCs. CDR3 in DNA: TGTGCCATCAGGGGGACTAGCTCCGGGAACAATGAGCAGTTCTTC. Translation gives CAIRGTSSGNNEQFF.